This is a list of T cell receptor beta chains from one sample in a study of blood T cell repertoires in COVID-19. Using immunoSEQ multiplex PCR, the repertoire was profiled, and TCRdb retains in-frame clones only, with some absent. This repertoire shows under 200,000 clones, around 85% found once; its top ten account for 0.8% to 0.95%. The specimen sequenced was peripheral blood. The origin of the receptors is a man between 60 and 75 years old with COVID-19, enrolled during active disease. Both conserved end residues are part of each CDR3. Fields, in order: D gene, J gene, clone size, V gene, CDR3 protein, CDR3 DNA. D genes are given only for firm matches. Where a row states a size, it is once, few, many or the class of an expanded clone; other rows omit it.

- TRBJ2-7 - TRBV12-5 CASGAGYEQYF TGTGCTAGTGGAGCAGGTTACGAGCAGTACTTC
TRBD1 TRBJ1-1 - TRBV28 CASRPGQGPTEAFF TGTGCCAGCAGACCCGGACAGGGACCCACTGAAGCTTTCTTT
- TRBJ1-5 - TRBV4-2 CASSQDGGLSNQPQHF TGTGCCAGCAGCCAAGATGGCGGTCTGAGCAATCAGCCCCAGCATTTT
TRBD1 TRBJ1-3 - TRBV9 CASSLDRYSGNTIYF TGTGCCAGCAGCTTGGACAGGTACTCTGGAAACACCATATATTTT
TRBD1 TRBJ2-2 - TRBV5-4 CASSIGQGDGAGELFF TGTGCCAGCAGCATCGGACAGGGCGACGGGGCCGGGGAGCTGTTTTTT
- TRBJ1-6 - TRBV30 CAWSVGGALGSPLHF TGTGCCTGGAGTGTAGGGGGGGCCCTTGGATCACCCCTCCACTTT
TRBD1 TRBJ1-4 - TRBV5-1 CASSPGQGPNEKLFF TGCGCCAGCAGCCCAGGACAGGGACCTAATGAAAAACTGTTTTTT
TRBD1 TRBJ2-7 once TRBV27 CASSLTGQGKSYEQYF TGTGCCAGCAGTTTAACGGGACAGGGGAAATCCTACGAGCAGTACTTC
- TRBJ1-5 - TRBV18 CASSPKGGGSYSNQPQHF TGTGCCAGCTCACCAAAAGGGGGGGGTAGCTATAGCAATCAGCCCCAGCATTTT
TRBD1 TRBJ1-5 - TRBV11-2 CASSPGQGSYQPQHF TGTGCCAGCAGCCCGGGACAGGGTTCCTATCAGCCCCAGCATTTT
- TRBJ1-1 once TRBV5-1 CASSLRGTEAFF TGCGCCAGCAGCTTAAGGGGGACTGAAGCTTTCTTT
- TRBJ1-1 once TRBV3-1/TRBV3-2 CASSEGARHTEAFF TGTGCCAGCAGTGAAGGGGCGAGGCACACTGAAGCTTTCTTT
TRBD1 TRBJ2-2 - TRBV5-1 CATLITGGASTGELFF TGCGCCACCTTGATTACAGGGGGAGCAAGCACCGGGGAGCTGTTTTTT
- TRBJ1-5 - TRBV9 CASSPPREDF TGTGCCAGCAGCCCCCCCAGGGAAGATTTT
- TRBJ1-5 - TRBV2 CASKENQPQHF TGTGCCAGTAAGGAGAATCAGCCCCAGCATTTT
TRBD2 TRBJ2-1 - TRBV7-8 CASSLAIAGAYNEQFF TGTGCCAGCAGCTTAGCGATAGCGGGTGCCTACAATGAGCAGTTCTTC
- TRBJ1-1 once TRBV5-1 CASHQGTGNTEAFF TGCGCCAGCCACCAGGGAACAGGGAACACTGAAGCTTTCTTT
- TRBJ2-6 - TRBV18 CASSSTGTGANVLTF TGTGCCAGCTCATCCACAGGGACTGGGGCCAACGTCCTGACTTTC
- TRBJ2-3 - TRBV5-4 CASSSPSTGHTDTQYF TGTGCCAGCAGCTCCCCCTCGACAGGACACACAGATACGCAGTATTTT
- TRBJ2-7 - TRBV18 CASSSGATYEQYF TGTGCCAGCTCCTCCGGAGCTACCTACGAGCAGTACTTC
- TRBJ1-5 - TRBV3-1/TRBV3-2 CASSQDGGGMSQPQHF TGTGCCAGCAGCCAAGATGGAGGCGGTATGAGTCAGCCCCAGCATTTT
- TRBJ1-1 - TRBV27 CASSLYPPGFTTEAFF TGTGCCAGCAGTTTATATCCCCCGGGGTTTACGACTGAAGCTTTCTTT
TRBD2 TRBJ2-1 - TRBV11-2 CASGLGLAGFRDEQFF TGTGCCAGCGGTCTGGGACTAGCGGGGTTTAGGGATGAGCAGTTCTTC
TRBD1 TRBJ1-2 - TRBV7-2 CASSSDRTGPANYGYTF TGTGCCAGCAGCTCTGACAGGACAGGACCAGCTAACTATGGCTACACCTTC
- TRBJ2-5 - TRBV15 CATSTGLTPQETQYF TGTGCCACCAGCACCGGGTTAACCCCTCAAGAGACCCAGTACTTC
- TRBJ1-2 - TRBV27 CASSPRTEGYGYTF TGTGCCAGCAGTCCCCGGACAGAAGGCTATGGCTACACCTTC
- TRBJ2-7 - TRBV28 CASIGDTYEQYF TGTGCCAGCATTGGGGACACCTACGAGCAGTACTTC
- TRBJ1-2 once TRBV9 CASSPLPGIGYGYTF TGTGCCAGCAGCCCGCTTCCGGGGATTGGGTATGGCTACACCTTC
TRBD1 TRBJ2-2 - TRBV5-5 CASQVSGGVNAGELFF TGTGCCAGCCAAGTATCAGGGGGCGTCAACGCCGGGGAGCTGTTTTTT
- TRBJ1-2 few TRBV4-1 CASSQVGGLKGYTF TGCGCCAGCAGCCAAGTTGGCGGGCTGAAGGGCTACACCTTC
TRBD1 TRBJ2-7 - TRBV15 CATSSLNRDRGYEQYF TGTGCCACCAGCAGCCTGAATCGGGACAGGGGATACGAGCAGTACTTC
- TRBJ1-1 - TRBV7-2 CASSLAPRGTEAFF TGTGCCAGCAGCTTAGCGCCACGAGGGACTGAAGCTTTCTTT
- TRBJ1-2 - TRBV12-5 CASALSGRSDGYTF TGTGCTAGTGCCCTGTCAGGGAGGTCGGATGGCTACACCTTC
- TRBJ1-2 few TRBV25-1 CASSEGGNYGYTF TGTGCCAGCAGTGAAGGGGGGAACTATGGCTACACCTTC
TRBD1 TRBJ2-5 - TRBV13 CASSFGRGRRETQYF TGTGCCAGCAGCTTTGGCAGGGGGCGCAGAGAGACCCAGTACTTC
- TRBJ1-1 - TRBV2 CASSEQWGAYTEAFF TGTGCCAGCAGTGAACAATGGGGCGCCTACACTGAAGCTTTCTTT
TRBD1 TRBJ1-1 - TRBV11-2 CASSAQQGWSAEAFF TGTGCCAGCAGCGCCCAACAGGGGTGGAGCGCTGAAGCTTTCTTT
TRBD1 TRBJ1-2 - TRBV7-2 CASSLAGGESGYTF TGTGCCAGCAGCTTAGCAGGGGGCGAAAGTGGCTACACCTTC
TRBD1 TRBJ1-2 - TRBV6-1 CASSETGGRGYTF TGTGCCAGCAGTGAGACAGGGGGCCGCGGCTACACCTTC
- TRBJ1-2 - TRBV11-2 CASSPGLEVVNYGYTF TGTGCCAGCAGCCCCGGACTGGAAGTAGTAAACTATGGCTACACCTTC
- TRBJ2-5 - TRBV27 CASSFAGAETQYF TGTGCCAGCAGTTTTGCAGGGGCGGAGACCCAGTACTTC
TRBD2 TRBJ2-7 - TRBV28 CASSRTSGSRSEQYF TGTGCCAGCAGTCGGACTAGCGGGAGTAGGAGCGAGCAGTACTTC
- TRBJ1-6 - TRBV28 CASVPGLGGSPLHF TGTGCCAGTGTACCGGGACTGGGGGGTTCACCCCTCCACTTT
- TRBJ1-1 - TRBV12-3/TRBV12-4 CASSPTGKTEAFF TGTGCCAGCAGCCCCACAGGGAAAACTGAAGCTTTCTTT
TRBD1 TRBJ2-7 - TRBV5-4 CASSSGQGNYEQYF TGTGCCAGCAGCTCGGGACAGGGGAATTACGAGCAGTACTTC
TRBD1 TRBJ2-7 - TRBV18 CASSPTGVEYEQYF TGTGCCAGCTCACCTACAGGGGTAGAGTACGAGCAGTACTTC
TRBD1 TRBJ2-5 - TRBV7-8 CASSLPDRDSGETQYF TGTGCCAGCAGCTTACCAGACAGGGATTCGGGTGAGACCCAGTACTTC
- TRBJ1-5 - TRBV5-1 CASSLTYDQPQHF TGCGCCAGCAGCTTGACCTACGATCAGCCCCAGCATTTT
- TRBJ1-2 - TRBV10-2 CASSPEGGARTF TGCGCCAGCAGTCCTGAGGGGGGGGCCCGCACCTTC
- TRBJ1-6 - TRBV6-5 CASRDSSYNSPLHF TGTGCCAGCAGGGACAGCTCCTATAATTCACCCCTCCACTTT
TRBD1 TRBJ2-1 - TRBV11-2 CASSDRADYNEQFF TGTGCCAGCAGCGACAGGGCGGATTACAATGAGCAGTTCTTC